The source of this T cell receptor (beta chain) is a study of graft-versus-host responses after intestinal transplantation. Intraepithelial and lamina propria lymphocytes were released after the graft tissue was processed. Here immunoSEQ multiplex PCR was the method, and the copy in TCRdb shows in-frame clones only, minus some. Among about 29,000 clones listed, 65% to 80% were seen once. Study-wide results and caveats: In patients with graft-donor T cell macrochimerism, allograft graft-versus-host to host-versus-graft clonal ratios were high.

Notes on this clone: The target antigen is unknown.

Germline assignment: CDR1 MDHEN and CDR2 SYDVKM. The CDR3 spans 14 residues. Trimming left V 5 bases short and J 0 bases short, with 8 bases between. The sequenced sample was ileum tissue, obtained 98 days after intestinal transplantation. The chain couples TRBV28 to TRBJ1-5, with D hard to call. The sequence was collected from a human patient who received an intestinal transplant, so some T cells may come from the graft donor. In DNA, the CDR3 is TGTGCCAGCAGTGAGGGATATAGCAATCAGCCCCAGCATTTT. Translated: CASSEGYSNQPQHF.